This T cell receptor beta chain was profiled in a study of CD8+ T cells in alopecia areata. Extracted from the samples, RNA was reverse transcribed into cDNA to serve as the sequencing template. Clones were read by immunoSEQ multiplex PCR, and TCRdb kept only the in-frame ones, dropping some. This sample has around 200,000 clones, with less than 70% found just once. As regards this clone: Its antigen is undetermined.

Documented treatment: oral pan-JAK inhibitor, 5-10 mg twice daily. Alopecia areata patients had lesional scalp punch biopsies and peripheral blood taken from them. Study-wide findings and caveats: A single nonresponder leaves the baseline CD8+ expansion link to response uncertain. In patients, TCRs were shared less clearly than in mice, and HLA may possibly be involved. Treatment with tofacitinib significantly lowered scalp clonality and reduced expanded CD8+ clones among the top 100.

The CDR3 has 13 amino acids. The V end lost 6 bases, the J end lost 4 bases, and 12 bases lay between the germline ends. CDR1 is SQVTM and CDR2 is ANQGSEA in the germline V gene. Here the sequenced sample was CD8+ T cells sorted from blood, taken at week 24, from a patient treated with tofacitinib. This clonotype originated in a human donor with alopecia areata. The chain employs TRBV29-1 and TRBJ2-2; possibly TRBD2 for D (5 bases). The CDR3 region has the DNA TGCAGCGTCCCCGGAGGTTTCACCGGGGAGCTGTTTTTT. Amino acids: CSVPGGFTGELFF.